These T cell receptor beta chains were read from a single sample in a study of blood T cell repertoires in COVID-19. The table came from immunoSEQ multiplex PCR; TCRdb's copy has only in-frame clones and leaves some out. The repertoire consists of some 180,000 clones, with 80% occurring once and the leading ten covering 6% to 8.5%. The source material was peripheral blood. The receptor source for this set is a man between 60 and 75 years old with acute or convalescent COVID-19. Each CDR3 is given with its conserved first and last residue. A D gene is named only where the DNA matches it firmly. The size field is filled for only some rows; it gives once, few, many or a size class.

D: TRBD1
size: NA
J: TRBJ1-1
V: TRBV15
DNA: TGTGCCACCAGCAGATTTCAGGGGGCCACTGAAGCTTTCTTT
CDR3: CATSRFQGATEAFF

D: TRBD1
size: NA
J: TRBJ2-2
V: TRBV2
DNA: TGTGCCAGCAGTGCAGGGGGACCGAACACCGGGGAGCTGTTTTTT
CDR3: CASSAGGPNTGELFF

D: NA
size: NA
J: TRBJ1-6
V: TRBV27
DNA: TGTGCCAGCAGTCTCTACCCTCGACAGCCCCTCCACTTT
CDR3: CASSLYPRQPLHF

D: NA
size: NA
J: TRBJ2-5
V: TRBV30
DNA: TGTGCCTGGAAAACGCTCGGGGGCCAAGAGACCCAGTACTTC
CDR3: CAWKTLGGQETQYF

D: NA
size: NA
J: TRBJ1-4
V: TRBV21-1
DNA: TGTGCCAGCAGCGCCGGGACATCTGCAACTAATGAAAAACTGTTTTTT
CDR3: CASSAGTSATNEKLFF

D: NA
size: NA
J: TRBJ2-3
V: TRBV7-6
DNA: TGTGCCAGCAGCTCGGGAGTGTTGGGCACAGATACGCAGTATTTT
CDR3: CASSSGVLGTDTQYF

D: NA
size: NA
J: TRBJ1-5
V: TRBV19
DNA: TGTGCCAGTAGTGTCCCCCCGGGTCGGGCCCAGCATTTT
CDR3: CASSVPPGRAQHF

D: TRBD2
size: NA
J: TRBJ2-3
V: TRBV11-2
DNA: TGTGCCAGCAGCTTAGGACTAGCGAGGGCCACAGATACGCAGTATTTT
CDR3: CASSLGLARATDTQYF

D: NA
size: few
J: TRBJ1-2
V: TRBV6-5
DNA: TGTGCCAGCAGTCAGACAGTGTCGCGGGGCTACACCTTC
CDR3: CASSQTVSRGYTF

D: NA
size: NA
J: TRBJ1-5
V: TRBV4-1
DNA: TGCGCCAGCAGCCAAGACGGTATAACGCCCCAGCATTTT
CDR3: CASSQDGITPQHF

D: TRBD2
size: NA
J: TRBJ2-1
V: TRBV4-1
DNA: TGCGCCAGCAGCCCCTCCGGGACTAGCGTTAATGAGCAGTTCTTC
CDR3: CASSPSGTSVNEQFF

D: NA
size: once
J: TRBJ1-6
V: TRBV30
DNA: TGTGCCTGGAGGGCACAGTATAATTCACCCCTCCACTTT
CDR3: CAWRAQYNSPLHF

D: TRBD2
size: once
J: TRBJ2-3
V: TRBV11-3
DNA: TGTGCCAGCAGCTTAGTACTAGCGGGCTACACAGATACGCAGTATTTT
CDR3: CASSLVLAGYTDTQYF

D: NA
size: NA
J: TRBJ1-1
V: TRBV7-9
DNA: TGTGCCAGCAGTTCCGGGACAACGAACACTGAAGCTTTCTTT
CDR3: CASSSGTTNTEAFF

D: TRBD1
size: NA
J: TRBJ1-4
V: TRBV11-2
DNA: TGTGCCAGCAGCCCGGGACAGGGACCTAATGAAAAACTGTTTTTT
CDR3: CASSPGQGPNEKLFF

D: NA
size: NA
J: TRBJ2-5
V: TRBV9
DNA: TGTGCCAGCAGCGTGGGGGGAACCGAGGGGGAGACCCAGTACTTC
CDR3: CASSVGGTEGETQYF

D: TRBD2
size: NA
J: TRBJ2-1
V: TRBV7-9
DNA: TGTGCCAGCAGCTTAGTGCGAGGGGCTAGCGGGAGGAAAAATGAGCAGTTCTTC
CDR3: CASSLVRGASGRKNEQFF

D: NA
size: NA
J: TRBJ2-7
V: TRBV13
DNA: TGTGCCAGCAGCTTGAACTTTGCGGCCTACGAGCAGTACTTC
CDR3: CASSLNFAAYEQYF

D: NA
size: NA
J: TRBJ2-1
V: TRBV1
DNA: TGCACCAGCAGCCAAGATGCTAGCGGGAGAGCCTTCCAAAAAACTAATGAAATGACCTCGATCTTC
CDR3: CTSSQDASGRAFQKTNEMTSIF

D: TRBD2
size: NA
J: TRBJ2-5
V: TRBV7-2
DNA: TGTGCCAGCACCAAGCCGAGCGGGGGCGGGGAGACCCAGTACTTC
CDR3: CASTKPSGGGETQYF

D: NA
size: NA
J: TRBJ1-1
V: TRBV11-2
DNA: TGTGCCAGCAGCCGCGTTCAGGGTGGCACTGAAGCTTTCTTT
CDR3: CASSRVQGGTEAFF

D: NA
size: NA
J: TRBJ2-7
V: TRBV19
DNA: TGTGCCAGTAGTATACAGGGCACCTACGAGCAGTACTTC
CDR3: CASSIQGTYEQYF

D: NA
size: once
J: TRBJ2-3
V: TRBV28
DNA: TGTGCCAGCAGCTCAACCGGGACTCCCCCACTCGGCACAGATACGCAGTATTTT
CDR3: CASSSTGTPPLGTDTQYF

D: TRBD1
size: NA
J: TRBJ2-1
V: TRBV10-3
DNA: TGTGCCATCAGCGAAGCCGGACGACAGGGGGAATACAATGAGCAGTTCTTC
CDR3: CAISEAGRQGEYNEQFF

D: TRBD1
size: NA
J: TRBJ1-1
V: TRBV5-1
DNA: TGCGCCAGCAGCTTGGGACAGGGGCACATGAACACTGAAGCTTTCTTT
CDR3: CASSLGQGHMNTEAFF

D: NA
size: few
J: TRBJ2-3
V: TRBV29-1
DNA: TGCAGCGTTGATAGTTCTTTAGCAGATACGCAGTATTTT
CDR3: CSVDSSLADTQYF

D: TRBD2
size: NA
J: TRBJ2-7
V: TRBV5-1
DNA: TGCGCCAGCAGCGAGGGGACTAGCGCTAGGAGCTCCTACGAGCAGTACTTC
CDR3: CASSEGTSARSSYEQYF

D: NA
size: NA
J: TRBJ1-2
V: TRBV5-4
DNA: TGTGCCAGCAGCTTGGGGGGGGACGACTATGGCTACACCTTC
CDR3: CASSLGGDDYGYTF

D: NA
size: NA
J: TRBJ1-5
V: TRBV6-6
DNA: TGTGCCAGCAGTTATTGGACAGCTAGCAATCAGCCCCAGCATTTT
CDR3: CASSYWTASNQPQHF

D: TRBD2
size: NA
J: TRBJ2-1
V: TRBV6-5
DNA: TGTGCCAGCAGTCTAACGGGGGGGCGGGTTGAGCAGTTCTTC
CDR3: CASSLTGGRVEQFF